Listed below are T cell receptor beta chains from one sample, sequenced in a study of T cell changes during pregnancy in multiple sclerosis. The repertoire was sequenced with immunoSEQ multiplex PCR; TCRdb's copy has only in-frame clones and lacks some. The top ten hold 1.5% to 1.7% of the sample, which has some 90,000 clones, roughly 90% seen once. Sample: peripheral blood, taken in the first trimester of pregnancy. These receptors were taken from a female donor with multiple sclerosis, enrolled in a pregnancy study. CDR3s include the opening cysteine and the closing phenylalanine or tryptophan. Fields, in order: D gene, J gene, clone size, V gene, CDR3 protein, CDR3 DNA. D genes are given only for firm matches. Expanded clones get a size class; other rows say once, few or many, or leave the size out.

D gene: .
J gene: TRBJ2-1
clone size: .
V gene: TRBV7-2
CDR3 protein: CASSSPRWSSYNEQFF
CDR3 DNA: TGTGCCAGCAGTTCGCCCCGATGGAGCTCCTACAATGAGCAGTTCTTC

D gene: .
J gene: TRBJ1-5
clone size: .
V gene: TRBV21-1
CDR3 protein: CASSKAPNLGTVIRNQPQHF
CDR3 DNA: TGTGCCAGCAGCAAAGCGCCTAACCTTGGGACAGTCATACGCAATCAGCCCCAGCATTTT

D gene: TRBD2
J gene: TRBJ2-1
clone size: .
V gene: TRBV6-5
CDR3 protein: CASNLAGSYNEQFF
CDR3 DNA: TGTGCCAGCAACCTAGCGGGGTCCTACAATGAGCAGTTCTTC

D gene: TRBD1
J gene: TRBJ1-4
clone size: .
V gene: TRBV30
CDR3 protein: CAWSSQQGVKLFF
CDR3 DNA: TGTGCCTGGAGCTCCCAACAGGGGGTAAAACTGTTTTTT

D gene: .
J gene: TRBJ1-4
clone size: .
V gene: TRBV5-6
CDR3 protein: CASSLGWSNEKLFF
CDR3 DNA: TGTGCCAGCAGCTTGGGGTGGAGTAATGAAAAACTGTTTTTT

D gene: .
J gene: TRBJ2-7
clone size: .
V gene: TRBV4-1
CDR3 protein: CASSQPTVASYEQYF
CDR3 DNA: TGCGCCAGCAGCCAACCGACAGTTGCCTCCTACGAGCAGTACTTC

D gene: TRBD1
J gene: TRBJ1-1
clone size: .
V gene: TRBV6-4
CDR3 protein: CASSVLQGAEAFF
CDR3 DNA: TGTGCCAGCAGTGTCTTACAGGGGGCTGAAGCTTTCTTT

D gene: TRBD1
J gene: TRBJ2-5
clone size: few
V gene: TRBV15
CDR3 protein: CATSRGRQGAKETQYF
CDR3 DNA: TGTGCCACCAGCAGAGGTCGACAGGGGGCGAAGGAGACCCAGTACTTC

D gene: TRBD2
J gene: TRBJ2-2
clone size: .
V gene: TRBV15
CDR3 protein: CATSRVRDYISGELFF
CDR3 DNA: TGTGCCACCAGCAGAGTGCGGGACTATATCTCCGGGGAGCTGTTTTTT

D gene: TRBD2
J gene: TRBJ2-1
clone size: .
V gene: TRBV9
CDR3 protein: CASSVVPSGGEQFF
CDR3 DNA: TGTGCCAGCAGCGTAGTCCCTAGCGGGGGTGAGCAGTTCTTC

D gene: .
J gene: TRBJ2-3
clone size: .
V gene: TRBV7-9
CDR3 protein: CASSSSNGGDTQYF
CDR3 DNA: TGTGCCAGCAGCTCCTCCAATGGAGGAGATACGCAGTATTTT

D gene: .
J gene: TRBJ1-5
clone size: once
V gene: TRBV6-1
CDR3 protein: CASNPQGDGNQPQHF
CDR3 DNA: TGTGCCAGCAACCCACAGGGTGATGGCAATCAGCCCCAGCATTTT

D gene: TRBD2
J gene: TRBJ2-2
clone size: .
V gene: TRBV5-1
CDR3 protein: CATNSGSPSTGELFF
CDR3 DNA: TGCGCCACCAATAGCGGGAGTCCGAGCACCGGGGAGCTGTTTTTT

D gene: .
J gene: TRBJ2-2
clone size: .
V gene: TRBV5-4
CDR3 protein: CASSSFLGQPNTGELFF
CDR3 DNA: TGTGCCAGCAGCTCGTTCTTGGGACAACCGAACACCGGGGAGCTGTTTTTT

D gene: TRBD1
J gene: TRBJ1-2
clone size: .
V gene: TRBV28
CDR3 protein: CASRFRQGAPLF
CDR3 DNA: TGTGCCAGCAGGTTCAGACAGGGGGCGCCCCTCTTC

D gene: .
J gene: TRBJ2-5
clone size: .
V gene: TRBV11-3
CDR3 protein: CASSFYQETQYF
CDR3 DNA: TGTGCCAGCAGCTTCTATCAAGAGACCCAGTACTTC

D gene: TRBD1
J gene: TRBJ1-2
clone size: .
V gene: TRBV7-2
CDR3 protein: CASSVDRGRNYGYTF
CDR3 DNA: TGTGCCAGCAGCGTCGACAGGGGGCGTAACTATGGCTACACCTTC

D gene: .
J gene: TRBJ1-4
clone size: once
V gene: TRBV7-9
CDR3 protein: CASSLGALGTNEKLFF
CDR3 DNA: TGTGCCAGCAGCTTAGGGGCCCTCGGCACTAATGAAAAACTGTTTTTT

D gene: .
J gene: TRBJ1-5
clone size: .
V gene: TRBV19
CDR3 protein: CASRASSNQPQHF
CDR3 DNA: TGTGCCAGTAGAGCCTCTAGCAATCAGCCCCAGCATTTT

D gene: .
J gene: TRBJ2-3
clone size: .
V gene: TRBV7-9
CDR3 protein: CASSLGPGTRSTDTQYF
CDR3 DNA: TGTGCCAGCAGCTTAGGTCCAGGGACAAGGAGCACAGATACGCAGTATTTT

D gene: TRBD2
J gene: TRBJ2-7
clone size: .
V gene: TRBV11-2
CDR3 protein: CASRALAESFYEQYF
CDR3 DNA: TGTGCCAGCAGGGCTCTAGCGGAATCTTTCTACGAGCAGTACTTC

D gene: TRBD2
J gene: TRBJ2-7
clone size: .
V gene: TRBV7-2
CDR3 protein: CASSLDSGAIYEQYF
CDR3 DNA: TGTGCCAGCAGCTTAGATAGCGGGGCCATCTACGAGCAGTACTTC

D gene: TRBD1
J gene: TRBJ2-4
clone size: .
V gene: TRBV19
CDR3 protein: CASRDRGTKNIQYF
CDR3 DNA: TGTGCCAGTCGGGACAGGGGAACCAAAAACATTCAGTACTTC

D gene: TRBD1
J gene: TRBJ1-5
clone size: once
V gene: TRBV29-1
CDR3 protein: CSAAGQGQPQHF
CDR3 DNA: TGCAGCGCCGCGGGACAGGGACAGCCCCAGCATTTT

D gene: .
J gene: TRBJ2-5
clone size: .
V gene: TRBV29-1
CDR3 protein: CSAEATFQETQYF
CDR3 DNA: TGCAGCGCCGAGGCAACCTTCCAAGAGACCCAGTACTTC

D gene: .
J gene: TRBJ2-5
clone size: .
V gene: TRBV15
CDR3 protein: CATSRSLGGQETQYF
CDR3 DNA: TGTGCCACCAGCAGATCATTGGGGGGACAAGAGACCCAGTACTTC

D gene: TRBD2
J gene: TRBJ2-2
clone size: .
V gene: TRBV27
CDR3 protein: CASSLLAGSPAGELFF
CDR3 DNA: TGTGCCAGCAGTTTACTAGCGGGATCACCTGCCGGGGAGCTGTTTTTT

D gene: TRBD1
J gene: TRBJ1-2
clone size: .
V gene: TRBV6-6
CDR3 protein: CASRDPGQGFGYTF
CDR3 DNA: TGTGCCAGCAGAGACCCGGGACAGGGGTTTGGCTACACCTTC

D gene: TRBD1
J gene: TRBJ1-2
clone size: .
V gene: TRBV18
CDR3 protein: CASSQDRESYTF
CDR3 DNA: TGTGCCAGCTCACAGGACAGGGAAAGCTACACCTTC

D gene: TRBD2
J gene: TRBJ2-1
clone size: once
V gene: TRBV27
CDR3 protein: CASSLTSALREQFF
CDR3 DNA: TGTGCCAGCAGTCTGACTAGCGCTCTGCGCGAGCAGTTCTTC

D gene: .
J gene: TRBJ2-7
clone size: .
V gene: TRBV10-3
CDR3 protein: CAISEMTGSEQYF
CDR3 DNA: TGTGCCATCAGTGAGATGACAGGTAGCGAGCAGTACTTC

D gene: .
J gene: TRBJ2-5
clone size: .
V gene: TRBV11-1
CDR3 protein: CASKTGGARETQYF
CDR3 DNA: TGTGCCAGTAAGACGGGGGGCGCCAGAGAGACCCAGTACTTC

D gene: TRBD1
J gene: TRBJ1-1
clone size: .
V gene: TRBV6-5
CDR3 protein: CASSYSTGSMNTEAFF
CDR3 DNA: TGTGCCAGCAGTTACTCGACAGGGAGTATGAACACTGAAGCTTTCTTT

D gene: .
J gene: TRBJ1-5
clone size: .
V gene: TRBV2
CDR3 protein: CASTSRRPLGGNQPQHF
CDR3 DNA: TGTGCCAGCACCTCACGACGCCCTCTCGGAGGCAATCAGCCCCAGCATTTT

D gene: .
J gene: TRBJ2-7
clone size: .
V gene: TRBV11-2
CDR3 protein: CASSPDLLSSYEQYF
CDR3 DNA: TGTGCCAGCAGCCCGGACTTACTGAGCTCCTACGAGCAGTACTTC

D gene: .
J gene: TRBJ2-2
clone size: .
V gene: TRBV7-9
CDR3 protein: CASSPRGTGELFF
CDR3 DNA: TGTGCCAGCAGCCCTAGAGGCACCGGGGAGCTGTTTTTT

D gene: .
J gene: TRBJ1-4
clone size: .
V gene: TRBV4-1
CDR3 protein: CASSQDPPGLDEKLFF
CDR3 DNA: TGCGCCAGCAGCCAAGACCCCCCAGGGCTAGATGAAAAACTGTTTTTT

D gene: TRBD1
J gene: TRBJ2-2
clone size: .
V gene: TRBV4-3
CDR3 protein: CASSQDRGNFGGELFF
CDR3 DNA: TGCGCCAGCAGCCAAGACAGGGGGAATTTTGGCGGGGAGCTGTTTTTT

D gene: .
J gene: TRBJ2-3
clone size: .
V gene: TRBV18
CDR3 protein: CASSHRRGNTDTQYF
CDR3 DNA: TGTGCCAGCTCCCACAGGCGGGGTAACACAGATACGCAGTATTTT

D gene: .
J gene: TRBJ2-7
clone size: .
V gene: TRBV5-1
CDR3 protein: CASSLRWAGSYEQYF
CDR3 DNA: TGCGCCAGCAGCTTAAGGTGGGCGGGATCCTACGAGCAGTACTTC

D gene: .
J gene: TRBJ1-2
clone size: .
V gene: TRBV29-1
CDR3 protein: CSVGGGNGYTF
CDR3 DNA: TGCAGCGTTGGGGGGGGAAATGGCTACACCTTC

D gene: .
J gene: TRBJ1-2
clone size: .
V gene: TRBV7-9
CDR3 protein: CASSLAMGARDYGYTF
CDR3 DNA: TGTGCCAGCAGCTTAGCGATGGGGGCGCGGGACTATGGCTACACCTTC

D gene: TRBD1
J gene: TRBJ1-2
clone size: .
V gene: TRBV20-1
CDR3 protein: CSSRTGNGYTF
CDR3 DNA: TGCAGTTCCAGGACAGGGAATGGCTACACCTTC

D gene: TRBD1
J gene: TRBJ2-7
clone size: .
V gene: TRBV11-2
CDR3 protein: CASSLGQGGYEQYF
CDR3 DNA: TGTGCCAGCAGCTTAGGACAGGGGGGCTACGAGCAGTACTTC

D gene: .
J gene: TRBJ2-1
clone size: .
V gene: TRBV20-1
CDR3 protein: CSARVGPPQFF
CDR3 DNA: TGCAGTGCGAGGGTCGGGCCTCCCCAGTTCTTC

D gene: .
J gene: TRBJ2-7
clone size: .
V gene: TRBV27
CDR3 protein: CASSFMAGVSYEQYF
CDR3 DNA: TGTGCCAGCAGTTTCATGGCAGGGGTCTCCTACGAGCAGTACTTC

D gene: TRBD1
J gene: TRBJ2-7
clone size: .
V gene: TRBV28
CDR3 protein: CASSRSGTGTLSYEQYF
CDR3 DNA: TGTGCCAGCAGCCGCTCCGGGACAGGGACGCTTAGCTACGAGCAGTACTTC

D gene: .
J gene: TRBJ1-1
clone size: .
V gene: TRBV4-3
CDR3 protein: CASSQAARSRTEAFF
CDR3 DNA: TGCGCCAGCAGCCAAGCGGCTAGGAGTCGTACTGAAGCTTTCTTT

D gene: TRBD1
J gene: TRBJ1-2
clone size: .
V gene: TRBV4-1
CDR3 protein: CASSQSTGYGYTF
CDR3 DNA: TGCGCCAGCAGCCAATCGACAGGGTATGGCTACACCTTC

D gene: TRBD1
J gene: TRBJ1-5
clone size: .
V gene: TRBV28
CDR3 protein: CASRIQGANDHF
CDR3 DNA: TGTGCCAGCAGGATACAGGGGGCAAATGATCATTTT